This TCR beta chain stems from a study of control samples from healthy donors and cancer patients. Profiled with immunoSEQ multiplex PCR; TCRdb holds only in-frame clones, not every one. This repertoire includes under 200,000 clones. V was cut by 0 bases and J by 0 bases, with 13 bases left in between. Germline values: CDR1 KGHSH, CDR2 LQKENI. The CDR3 spans 17 residues. The TCR sequence derives from a woman aged 25 to 45 in good health. The specimen sequenced was blood. This chain connects TRBV18 to TRBJ2-3; weak D call: TRBD1 (6 bases). DNA for the CDR3: TGTGCCAGCTCACCACCACTGGGGGCCCCTAGCACAGATACGCAGTATTTT. Protein product: CASSPPLGAPSTDTQYF.